These T cell receptor beta chains were read from a single sample in a study of T cells in severe cutaneous drug reactions. Following a re-call of the multiplex PCR reads, TCRdb has one entry per CDR3 protein and lacks DNA. This sample's table reports 20,000 to 25,000 distinct CDR3 sequences. Specimen: PBMCs. These receptors were obtained from a human donor with toxic epidermal necrolysis, a severe cutaneous drug reaction. Both conserved end residues are part of each CDR3. Clone size is shown for a subset of rows, as once, few, many or a class of expanded clone.

15 TRBJ2-7 TRBV7-9 NA CASSSVLGLHYEQYF
14 TRBJ1-1 TRBV18 NA CASSPEEGYAEAFF
17 TRBJ2-7 TRBV11-2 NA CASSVTPQGTGIYEQYF
15 TRBJ2-1 TRBV24-1 NA CATGGWGTSYNEQFF
12 TRBJ1-2 TRBV6-6 medium-sized CASSFSGSGYTF
12 TRBJ1-2 TRBV29-1 NA CSVGLANYGYTF
16 TRBJ1-1 TRBV20-1 NA CSARDPKTGLNTEAFF
16 TRBJ2-1 TRBV24-1 NA CATSDSGTRILDEQFF
15 TRBJ1-5 TRBV12-3/TRBV12-4 NA CASSSGQGLYQPQHF
13 TRBJ2-1 TRBV19 NA CASSPGTGGEQFF
13 TRBJ1-2 TRBV29-1 NA CSVDPGWGHGYTF
14 TRBJ2-7 TRBV2 medium-sized CASSDSGRYYEQYF
14 TRBJ2-6 TRBV6-2/TRBV6-3 medium-sized CASGSASGANVLTF
16 TRBJ2-3 TRBV19 NA CASSPPGQGAADTQYF
15 TRBJ1-1 TRBV12-3/TRBV12-4 NA CASSGQYPTAKKAFF
15 TRBJ2-3 TRBV6-1 NA CASSEIWTQTDTQYF
13 TRBJ1-1 TRBV28 NA CASSLTSVTEAFF
18 TRBJ2-3 TRBV20-1 NA CSARDMPSGRDQMYTQYF
15 TRBJ1-2 TRBV29-1 NA CSVDRGHLKDYGYTF
17 TRBJ1-1 TRBV19 NA CASSPALWAGRRTEAFF
21 TRBJ2-1 TRBV12-3/TRBV12-4 NA CASSSPGTGGGGFSSYNEQFF
13 TRBJ2-7 TRBV6-5 NA CASSPGGLNEQYF
11 TRBJ2-1 TRBV19 NA CASSIREEQFF
14 TRBJ2-1 TRBV12-3/TRBV12-4 NA CASILAGGRDEQFF